This entry concerns a single T cell receptor (beta chain). Its antigen remains unknown. This entry comes from a study of OX40 agonist ivuxolimab in advanced cancers. About the study: Patients with hepatocellular carcinoma, melanoma, renal cell or head and neck cancer made up the dose-escalation patients. Patients were under 90% male with ages roughly 23 to 79, mean about 60. Therapy given before enrollment (anti-PD-1, anti-PD-L1 or anti-CTLA-4) was allowed, and over 35% had some. Overall study findings and caveats: Compared with CD4+, CD8+ T cells on average had more expanded clones.

V shed 6 bases and J 7 bases; nucleotides not matched to a gene: 10. CDR1 is MNHEY and CDR2 is SVGAGI in the germline V gene. CDR3 length equals 14 residues. Repertoires were generated with immunoSEQ multiplex PCR, while TCRdb's copy carries only in-frame clones and drops some. This sample has 70,000 or so clones, with about 80% found just once. The sequencing used CD4+ or CD8+ T cells sorted from blood, collected in a trial of the OX40 agonist ivuxolimab. This clonotype originated in an adult with an advanced solid tumor such as melanoma, head and neck, liver or kidney cancer. This chain connects TRBV6-5 to TRBJ2-7; TRBD2 matches at 9 bases. CDR3 loop: CASSPVAGAGEQYF. As DNA, the CDR3 is TGTGCCAGCAGCCCCGTAGCGGGAGCAGGGGAGCAGTACTTC.